These T cell receptor beta chains were read from a single sample in a study of response to subunit inactivated influenza vaccine. TCRdb reprocessed the RT-PCR reads via MiXCR and lists one record per CDR3 protein. The profile shows 200,000 to 300,000 distinct CDR3 sequences, 12% of them singletons. The specimen was non-naive T cells sorted from PBMCs, collected approximately 15 days before vaccination. These receptors came from a man aged 45 to 65 who received an inactivated influenza vaccine. The CDR3 runs from the conserved cysteine through the conserved F or W. Fields, in order: clone size, J gene, V gene, CDR3 length, CDR3 protein. Not all rows give a size; the values are once, few, many and, for expanded clones, a class.

clone size: few; J gene: TRBJ2-2; V gene: TRBV29-1; CDR3 length: 12; CDR3 protein: CSVRERSGELFF
clone size: .; J gene: TRBJ1-4; V gene: TRBV6-1; CDR3 length: 14; CDR3 protein: CASTWTGNKEKLFF
clone size: .; J gene: TRBJ1-2; V gene: TRBV15; CDR3 length: 16; CDR3 protein: CATSRDRTGGDNGYTF
clone size: few; J gene: TRBJ1-5; V gene: TRBV6-1; CDR3 length: 12; CDR3 protein: CASRVRDEPQHF
clone size: many; J gene: TRBJ2-1; V gene: TRBV29-1; CDR3 length: 13; CDR3 protein: CSVSMGPEHEQFF
clone size: few; J gene: TRBJ1-2; V gene: TRBV18; CDR3 length: 16; CDR3 protein: CASSPPSDRGGYGYTF
clone size: many; J gene: TRBJ1-1; V gene: TRBV29-1; CDR3 length: 15; CDR3 protein: CSASFAGGMNTEAFF
clone size: few; J gene: TRBJ1-2; V gene: TRBV28; CDR3 length: 13; CDR3 protein: CASSLGQGATYTF
clone size: .; J gene: TRBJ2-1; V gene: TRBV18; CDR3 length: 19; CDR3 protein: CASSPGAGLAGVTYNEQFF
clone size: few; J gene: TRBJ2-4; V gene: TRBV20-1; CDR3 length: 14; CDR3 protein: CSASQGAAKNIQYF
clone size: many; J gene: TRBJ1-1; V gene: TRBV29-1; CDR3 length: 12; CDR3 protein: CSAEKQNTEAFF
clone size: many; J gene: TRBJ2-1; V gene: TRBV6-4; CDR3 length: 13; CDR3 protein: CASSDEEWNEQFF
clone size: .; J gene: TRBJ2-7; V gene: TRBV6-1; CDR3 length: 15; CDR3 protein: CASSEFQRPSGEQYF
clone size: many; J gene: TRBJ2-1; V gene: TRBV10-3; CDR3 length: 24; CDR3 protein: CAISESIRSRGPGRMGVSGNEQFF
clone size: .; J gene: TRBJ1-5; V gene: TRBV2; CDR3 length: 15; CDR3 protein: CASRAGGGKGQPQHF
clone size: .; J gene: TRBJ1-1; V gene: TRBV2; CDR3 length: 12; CDR3 protein: CASRTGSAEAFF
clone size: many; J gene: TRBJ2-3; V gene: TRBV5-1; CDR3 length: 17; CDR3 protein: CASSHGTSGGVTDTQYF
clone size: few; J gene: TRBJ2-5; V gene: TRBV4-2; CDR3 length: 18; CDR3 protein: CASSQEGAARPPSGTQYF
clone size: many; J gene: TRBJ2-2; V gene: TRBV7-9; CDR3 length: 17; CDR3 protein: CASSKAGKRQNTGELFF
clone size: few; J gene: TRBJ1-3; V gene: TRBV11-2; CDR3 length: 19; CDR3 protein: CASSPGRPDRIYSGNTIYF
clone size: many; J gene: TRBJ2-7; V gene: TRBV29-1; CDR3 length: 17; CDR3 protein: CSVTGQGAGTSGYEQYF
clone size: few; J gene: TRBJ2-6; V gene: TRBV30; CDR3 length: 17; CDR3 protein: CAWSVQRVRSGANVLTF
clone size: few; J gene: TRBJ2-5; V gene: TRBV20-1; CDR3 length: 15; CDR3 protein: CSARVAGGPEETQYF
clone size: many; J gene: TRBJ2-7; V gene: TRBV12-3/TRBV12-4; CDR3 length: 11; CDR3 protein: CASSPRYEQYF
clone size: many; J gene: TRBJ1-3; V gene: TRBV3-1; CDR3 length: 15; CDR3 protein: CASSQGRGAGNTIYF
clone size: few; J gene: TRBJ2-3; V gene: TRBV27; CDR3 length: 14; CDR3 protein: CASSLSYGTDTQYF
clone size: .; J gene: TRBJ2-1; V gene: TRBV20-1; CDR3 length: 16; CDR3 protein: CSAYPPFSGTYNEQFF
clone size: .; J gene: TRBJ1-1; V gene: TRBV20-1; CDR3 length: 15; CDR3 protein: CSAFSPGTANTEAFF
clone size: many; J gene: TRBJ2-3; V gene: TRBV5-1; CDR3 length: 16; CDR3 protein: CASSLDRTGMGDTQYF
clone size: few; J gene: TRBJ1-1; V gene: TRBV2; CDR3 length: 15; CDR3 protein: CASSEARIMNTEAFF